This T cell receptor beta chain was sequenced for a study of blood T cell repertoires in COVID-19 (dated by TCRdb to the early 2020s). Some background on the complete study: Collaborator samples came from the United States, Italy and Spain and covered acute and convalescent phases of COVID-19. A freely available public database, intended as a resource for researchers studying the immune response to SARS-CoV-2, is where the repertoires were released. The prospective study material was composed of cDNA or gDNA derived from T cells, B-cell-depleted T cells, or PBMCs. Samples came from the ongoing ImmuneRACE study (first 160 participants) plus 1,254 subjects from 6 global collaborators. Sample metadata almost always included a de-identified subject ID, COVID-19 status, age in years and sex. Where available, HLA class I and class II types were taken from metadata supplied by the sample provider and were not determined by assay-based typing. Subjects who had been exposed to COVID-19, were actively infected with it, or had recovered from it provided the deeply sampled blood TCRbeta repertoires that made up the dataset.

Whole blood was collected in K2EDTA tubes by collaborating institutions according to the institutions' own protocols. Collaborator samples were shipped for TCRbeta analysis as frozen whole blood, isolated PBMCs, or DNA extracted from either sample type. TCRbeta CDR3 regions were amplified from genomic DNA using the immunoSEQ Assay, a bias-controlled multiplex PCR. The authors processed their data as follows. Nucleated cell counts per sample were estimated from amplification of reference gene primers within the assay. To quantify the absolute abundance of each unique TCRbeta CDR3 rearrangement, sequence reads were collapsed and filtered. For each sample, productive Simpson clonality was calculated by taking the square root of Simpson's diversity index across productive rearrangements. The immuneACCESS repertoire file appears here via TCRdb, limited to in-frame rearrangements. These files lack a portion of the clones; in checked studies, under half of the deficit traces to unresolved V genes, and the cause of the others is not known. That table is the source of V, J and clone size, and D and trimming were worked out from the DNA. The sample yields some 120,000 clones; approximately 87% were counted once. The ten largest clones represent approximately 2.5% of the sample.

The V and J ends are trimmed by 0 bases and 8 bases, leaving 8 bases between them. The germline V gene (reference sequence) gives CDR1 as SGHNT and CDR2 as YYREEE. Counted from cysteine to phenylalanine, this CDR3 has 13 amino acids. Only the CDR3 region is kept as DNA, spanning 39 bases read in frame from base 1. Note on this clone: Its antigen is not yet known. There are no base qualities to consult, and no much larger clone falls within one base.

The paper as a whole reports these results and caveats: The quantity of clinical and demographic metadata differed by source and by participant and was supplied without curation.

The TCR was taken from a man aged 30-40 years with acute or convalescent COVID-19. Here the chain combines TRBV5-4 and TRBJ1-4; no D gene call is confident. The sequencing input was peripheral blood. Read as DNA, the sequence is TGTGCCAGCAGCTTGGATTTCGGGGAAAAACTGTTTTTT. Translated, it reads CASSLDFGEKLFF. Here the CDR3 is joined to the reference TRBV5-4 and TRBJ1-4 genes, and the full variable domain is: ETGVTQSPTHLIKTRGQQVTLRCSSQSGHNTVSWYQQALGQGPQFIFQYYREEENGRGNFPPRFSGLQFPNYSSELNVNALELDDSALYLCASSLDFGEKLFFGSGTQLSVL.